A single sample is the source of the 26 T cell receptor beta chains below, sequenced in a study of T cells in localized non-small cell lung cancer. Profiling relied on immunoSEQ multiplex PCR, and the TCRdb table lists in-frame clones only, not all of them. Of roughly 25,000 clones listed, about nine tenths are singletons. The sequenced sample was peripheral blood, obtained before any cancer treatment. Receptors originate from a woman aged 35 to 69 with stage I lung adenocarcinoma.

The chain carries TRBV4-2 and TRBJ2-2, with no clear D. The V end lost 4 bases, the J end lost 4 bases, and 10 bases lay between the germline ends. Germline V CDR1 and CDR2: LGHNA, YNFKEQ. The CDR3 has 14 amino acids. Here the CDR3 reads CASSRERATGELFF. The CDR3 coding sequence is TGTGCCAGCAGCCGTGAAAGGGCCACCGGGGAGCTGTTTTTT.

This chain joins TRBV6-6 and TRBJ1-6; 7 nucleotides line up with TRBD1. There are 14 residues in the CDR3. V was clipped by 2 bases and J by 9 bases; unmatched bases: 4. Germline CDR1 reads MNHNY; CDR2 reads SVGAGI (reference sequence). The CDR3 nucleotides read TGTGCCAGCAGTTACCAGGGGGATGGTTCACCCCTCCACTTT. Translated: CASSYQGDGSPLHF.

This sequence joins TRBV7-2 and TRBJ2-4; D gene unclear. Germline V gene lookup returns CDR1 SGHTA and CDR2 FQGNSA. The V gene lost 3 bases and the J gene lost 8 bases, with 11 bases spanning the gap. This CDR3 has 13 residues. CDR3 nucleotide sequence: TGTGCCAGCAGCTTGACCAATCGGGACATTCAGTACTTC. Protein: CASSLTNRDIQYF.

This chain uses TRBV4-2 with TRBJ2-1; D remains ambiguous. The CDR3 totals 16 residues. Trimming pared 5 bases from V and 0 bases from J, leaving 14 bases between. Germline CDR1 and CDR2: LGHNA and YNFKEQ. The CDR3 DNA sequence: TGTGCCAGCAGCTCTCTGACTGGCAGCTCCTACAATGAGCAGTTCTTC. Protein sequence: CASSSLTGSSYNEQFF.

This clone was recorded a few times. The V call is TRBV27, the J call TRBJ2-1; the match to TRBD1 covers 10 bases. The CDR3 sequence is 14 residues long. Germline V lookup: CDR1 MNHEY, CDR2 SMNVEV (reference sequence). V shed 0 bases and J 8 bases; nucleotides not matched to a gene: 1. The CDR3 is CASSLSTGGDEQFF. DNA of the CDR3: TGTGCCAGCAGTTTATCGACAGGGGGCGATGAGCAGTTCTTC.

The gene calls are TRBV30 and TRBJ1-3; D not resolved. CDR1 is GTSNPN, CDR2 SVGIG, per germline (reference sequence). V gave up 3 bases and J gave up 3 bases, with 12 bases separating them. The CDR3 extends over 14 amino acids. Here the CDR3 reads CAWRNTPGGNTIYF. The CDR3 DNA reads TGTGCCTGGAGGAATACCCCGGGTGGAAACACCATATATTTT.

This clone was recorded a few times. This rearrangement joins TRBV7-9 to TRBJ2-1; D is possibly TRBD1 (5 bases). Trimming removed 7 bases at V and 4 bases at J, with 17 bases between. Germline V gives CDR1 SEHNR, CDR2 FQNEAQ (reference sequence). This CDR3 has 15 amino acids. CDR3 sequence (DNA): TGTGCCAGCACCCTGGGTGTGGGGCTGTACAATGAGCAGTTCTTC. This encodes CASTLGVGLYNEQFF.

This clone was detected only a few times. This chain links TRBV19 with TRBJ1-6; a weak D match, TRBD1 (5 bases). The CDR3 spans 13 residues. Germline CDR1 LNHDA, CDR2 SQIVND (reference sequence). V was clipped by 7 bases and J by 10 bases, with 14 bases between them. The chain's CDR3 is CASKAGGNSPLHF. Written as DNA, the CDR3 is TGTGCCAGTAAAGCGGGGGGGAACTCACCCCTCCACTTT.

This clone was detected once. V gene TRBV6-6 combines with J gene TRBJ1-5; unclear D gene. Trimming pared 7 bases from V and 4 bases from J, leaving 20 bases between. CDR3 size: 16 residues. Germline CDR1 reads MNHNY; CDR2 reads SVGAGI (reference sequence). The CDR3, as DNA: TGTGCCAGCACCCTCCGACGGGTACAGACAAATCAGCCCCAGCATTTT. Amino acids: CASTLRRVQTNQPQHF.

The chain carries TRBV4-1 and TRBJ2-2; TRBD2 matches at 7 bases. The CDR3 consists of 13 residues. The germline V gene encodes CDR1 MGHRA and CDR2 YSYEKL. J was trimmed by 6 bases and V by 2 bases; bases with no gene match: 0. This chain's CDR3 is CASSQRGAGELFF. In nucleotides, the CDR3 is TGCGCCAGCAGCCAACGGGGGGCCGGGGAGCTGTTTTTT.

In this sample, this clone turned up once. The V and J genes are TRBV19 and TRBJ2-3; 10 bases line up with TRBD2. J gave up 2 bases and V 9 bases, and 14 bases lay outside the gene matches. CDR1 is LNHDA, CDR2 SQIVND, per germline (reference sequence). The CDR3 runs 17 residues. The chain's CDR3 is CASNLDGTSADTDTQYF. In nucleotides, the CDR3 is TGTGCCAGCAACCTCGACGGGACTAGCGCCGACACAGATACGCAGTATTTT.

This rearrangement joins TRBV7-2 to TRBJ2-5, with D possibly matching TRBD2 (7 bases). Trimming removed 6 bases from V and 4 bases from J, with 12 bases in between. Germline V gene data show CDR1 as SGHTA and CDR2 as FQGNSA. The CDR3 extends over 13 amino acids. This CDR3 reads CASREGGRETQYF. DNA for the CDR3: TGTGCCAGCAGGGAGGGGGGGAGAGAGACCCAGTACTTC.

The V and J genes are TRBV5-6 and TRBJ2-1, with D tentatively TRBD1 or TRBD2 (5 bases each). Trimming pared 6 bases from V and 2 bases from J, leaving 9 bases between. This CDR3 spans 13 amino acids. Germline lookup yields CDR1 SGHDT and CDR2 YYEEEE. The CDR3 loop reads CASTRGPYNEQFF. The CDR3 nucleotides are TGTGCCAGCACCCGGGGCCCCTACAATGAGCAGTTCTTC.

The chain joins TRBV6-5 to TRBJ1-1; 8 bases line up with TRBD1. The germline V gene has CDR1 MNHEY and CDR2 SVGAGI. This CDR3 contains 15 residues. The V segment lost 0 bases and the J segment 1 base; nucleotides outside the gene matches: 1. The CDR3, as DNA: TGTGCCAGCAGTTACTCTGACAGGGGGAACACTGAAGCTTTCTTT. It is translated as CASSYSDRGNTEAFF.

The chain is built from TRBV4-3 and TRBJ1-2, with 9 nucleotides matching TRBD1. The CDR3 length is 15 residues. V gave up 1 base and J gave up 6 bases; unmatched junction bases: 6. CDR1 LGHNA and CDR2 YSLEER come from the germline V gene. DNA of the CDR3: TGCGCCAGCAGCCAAGCCGGGACAGGGTCGAATGGCTACACCTTC. This sequence encodes CASSQAGTGSNGYTF.

The CDR3 DNA is TGTGCCAGAAGCCGAGCTAGCGGGAGGGCCACAGATACGCAGTATTTT. Translation gives CARSRASGRATDTQYF. The chain carries TRBV5-3 and TRBJ2-3; 12 bases line up with TRBD2. TRBV5-3 is an ORF; its function is uncertain. The CDR3 is 16 residues long. The trim removed 4 bases at V and 2 bases at J, leaving 5 bases unmatched.

The chain has TRBV20-1 and TRBJ1-2; possibly TRBD1 for D (5 bases). Germline CDR1 DFQATT, CDR2 SNEGSKA (reference sequence). Trimming left V 8 bases short and J 5 bases short, with 12 bases between. This CDR3 has 11 residues. The chain's CDR3 is CSPRDTYGYTF. The CDR3 DNA follows: TGCAGTCCCAGGGATACTTATGGCTACACCTTC.

CDR3: CASSPPNNRGKGNIFNEKLFF. In nucleotides, the CDR3 is TGTGCCAGCTCACCGCCTAATAACAGGGGGAAAGGAAATATTTTTAATGAAAAACTGTTTTTT. The gene calls are TRBV18 and TRBJ1-4, with 8 bases that match TRBD1. With 3 bases clipped from V and 4 bases from J, the junction kept 22 bases outside the gene matches. The CDR3 has 21 amino acids. Germline CDR1 reads KGHSH; CDR2 reads LQKENI.

The gene calls are TRBV30 and TRBJ1-4; D not resolved. The CDR3 spans 16 residues. Germline V CDR1 and CDR2: GTSNPN, SVGIG (reference sequence). The ends were cut back, 2 bases at V and 4 bases at J, with 17 bases in the middle. The CDR3 sequence: CAWSIGGSWDNEKLFF. CDR3 in DNA: TGTGCCTGGAGTATCGGAGGATCATGGGATAATGAAAAACTGTTTTTT.

This rearrangement joins TRBV28 to TRBJ1-6, with D uncertain. Germline values: CDR1 MDHEN, CDR2 SYDVKM. The CDR3 length is 17 residues. V dropped 2 bases and J dropped 5 bases, with 16 bases sitting between them. The CDR3 DNA sequence: TGTGCCAGCAGTTTAGCGTTTTTGGCCGCTAATAATTCACCCCTCCACTTT. It is translated as CASSLAFLAANNSPLHF.

V gene TRBV7-2 combines with J gene TRBJ2-5; TRBD1 matches at 7 bases. The CDR3 has 13 amino acids. Germline V gene sequence: CDR1 SGHTA, CDR2 FQGNSA. V dropped 3 bases and J dropped 4; count of bases not matched to a gene: 2. Written as DNA, the CDR3 is TGTGCCAGCAGCTTGAACAGGGGAGAGACCCAGTACTTC. It encodes CASSLNRGETQYF. The variable domain in full, completed from reference TRBV7-2 and TRBJ2-5, reads GAGVSQSPSNKVTEKGKDVELRCDPISGHTALYWYRQSLGQGLEFLIYFQGNSAPDKSGLPSDRFSAERTGGSVSTLTIQRTQQEDSAVYLCASSLNRGETQYFGPGTRLLVL.

The CDR3 spells CASSPQISGNTIYF. DNA for the CDR3: TGTGCCAGCAGCCCCCAGATCTCTGGAAACACCATATATTTT. The V call is TRBV7-2, the J call TRBJ1-3; D ambiguous. V lost 5 bases and J 0 bases, leaving 8 bases between the germline ends. CDR3 length: 14 residues. CDR1 and CDR2 (germline): SGHTA, FQGNSA.

The chain has TRBV19 and TRBJ2-7, with D possibly being TRBD2 (5 bases). V lost 5 bases, J lost 2 bases, and 10 bases lay in between. Germline CDR1 and CDR2: LNHDA and SQIVND (reference sequence). The CDR3 has 13 residues. The CDR3 sequence is CASSPRAPYEQYF. CDR3 bases: TGTGCCAGTAGTCCGAGGGCCCCCTACGAGCAGTACTTC.

The chain combines TRBV27 with TRBJ2-2; TRBD1 matches at 8 bases. The ends lost 6 bases at V and 0 bases at J; junction bases unmatched: 3. The CDR3 extends over 15 amino acids. The V gene's germline CDR1 is MNHEY and CDR2 SMNVEV (reference sequence). The CDR3 DNA reads as TGTGCCAGCAGATTGACAGGGGCGAACACCGGGGAGCTGTTTTTT. Protein product: CASRLTGANTGELFF.

This chain joins TRBV19 and TRBJ2-1; 13 bases align to TRBD2. The CDR3 is made up of 15 amino acids. V was pared by 5 bases and J by 10 bases, with 8 bases of the junction left unmatched. Germline-derived CDR1 and CDR2 are LNHDA and SQIVND (reference sequence). The CDR3 reads CASSELAGGLGEQFF. The CDR3 DNA sequence: TGTGCCAGTAGTGAACTAGCGGGGGGGTTGGGAGAGCAGTTCTTC.

The chain carries TRBV4-2 and TRBJ1-1; unclear D gene. Trimming left V 3 bases short and J 1 base short, with 6 bases between. CDR3 length equals 13 residues. Germline CDR1 is LGHNA and CDR2 is YNFKEQ. CDR3 protein: CASSHNKNTEAFF. Written as DNA, the CDR3 is TGTGCCAGCAGCCATAACAAGAACACTGAAGCTTTCTTT.